What follows are 19 T cell receptor beta chains derived from one specimen sequenced in a study of beta chain features in type 1 diabetes. Expressed TCRB transcripts were sequenced because the isolated RNA had all been reverse transcribed beforehand. The protocol was immunoSEQ multiplex PCR, while the TCRdb copy is restricted to in-frame clones and leaves out a portion. The sample includes 390,000 or so clones, roughly 13% seen only once; the top ten take 0.035% to 0.04%. Material: naive CD4+ T cells from blood. The receptor set was obtained from a man aged 25 to 45 in good health.

This clone was observed a handful of times. This sample includes further DNA sequences coding for the same CDR3. The V and J genes are TRBV9 and TRBJ2-5, with TRBD2 matching 9 bases. From germline, CDR1 is SGDLS and CDR2 YYNGEE. J gave up 4 bases and V 4 bases, and 5 bases lay outside the gene matches. The CDR3 contains 14 residues. CDR3 loop: CASSLGLARETQYF. The DNA for the CDR3 is TGTGCCAGCAGCTTAGGACTAGCGCGAGAGACCCAGTACTTC.

This clone turned up a few times. This chain links TRBV2 with TRBJ2-2; 8 bases align to TRBD1. Germline values: CDR1 SNHLY, CDR2 FYNNEI. The CDR3 extends over 16 amino acids. V was clipped by 7 bases and J by 0 bases; unmatched bases: 7. The CDR3 DNA is TGTGCCAGCACCTCCGGACAGGGACCGAACACCGGGGAGCTGTTTTTT. Translated: CASTSGQGPNTGELFF.

This clone was seen ten or more times. V and J are TRBV19 and TRBJ2-3; 14 positions match TRBD2. CDR1 and CDR2 from the germline V gene are LNHDA and SQIVND (reference sequence). V shed 6 bases, J shed 6 bases, and the junction held 8 bases outside the gene matches. The CDR3 is 16 residues long. CDR3 protein: CASRPPGLAGEDTQYF. The CDR3 DNA follows: TGTGCCAGTAGGCCCCCGGGACTAGCGGGGGAGGATACGCAGTATTTT.

This chain links TRBV30 with TRBJ2-5; D ambiguous. Looked up from germline, CDR1 is GTSNPN and CDR2 is SVGIG (reference sequence). V was clipped by 1 base and J by 3 bases, with 9 bases between them. The CDR3 totals 13 residues. DNA of the CDR3: TGTGCCTGGAGTGGGAACCGAGAAGAGACCCAGTACTTC. This translates into CAWSGNREETQYF.

This clone was counted between two and nine times. The chain recombines TRBV4-3 with TRBJ1-6; D gene ambiguous. The V gene's germline CDR1 is LGHNA and CDR2 YSLEER. V gave up 5 bases and J gave up 3 bases, with 8 bases separating them. The CDR3 is 14 residues long. The CDR3 DNA sequence: TGCGCCAGCAGCAACCGGGACTATAATTCACCCCTCCACTTT. Encoded protein: CASSNRDYNSPLHF.

The V gene is TRBV5-6, the J gene TRBJ2-7; TRBD2 agrees at 14 bases. Germline lookup yields CDR1 SGHDT and CDR2 YYEEEE. Trimming cost V 7 bases and J 0 bases; bases outside gene matches: 15. The CDR3 contains 19 residues. CDR3 DNA: TGTGCCAGCTGCACCTCCGGGACTAGCGGGGGTGAAAGCTCCTACGAGCAGTACTTC. It specifies CASCTSGTSGGESSYEQYF.

Of note for this clone: Other DNA sequences from this sample encode an identical CDR3 as well. The rearrangement joins TRBV7-2 to TRBJ2-3; D remains ambiguous. This CDR3 is built from 14 residues. V dropped 3 bases and J dropped 0 bases, with 7 bases sitting between them. CDR1 and CDR2 from the germline V gene are SGHTA and FQGNSA. CDR3 sequence reads: CASSFGPSTDTQYF. The CDR3 DNA is TGTGCCAGCAGCTTTGGACCCAGCACAGATACGCAGTATTTT.

In this sample, this clone turned up a few times. The chain links TRBV7-9 to TRBJ1-2, with a weak D call TRBD1 (5 bases). Germline CDR1 reads SEHNR; CDR2 reads FQNEAQ (reference sequence). V was shortened by 5 bases and J by 0 bases, with 10 bases between the two germline ends. The CDR3 is 14 residues long. In DNA form, the CDR3 reads TGTGCCAGCAGCCCGTCGGGGGCTAACTATGGCTACACCTTC. This translates into CASSPSGANYGYTF.

The CDR3 sequence is CASSLETQYF. The CDR3, as DNA: TGTGCCAGCAGCTTAGAGACCCAGTACTTC. The chain recombines TRBV7-2 with TRBJ2-5, with unresolved D. The CDR3 runs to 10 residues. Between the trimmed V and J ends, which lost 1 base and 6 bases, there was a span of 0 bases. The germline V gene encodes CDR1 SGHTA and CDR2 FQGNSA.

The rearrangement links TRBV30 to TRBJ1-4, with no clear D. Germline-derived CDR1 and CDR2 are GTSNPN and SVGIG (reference sequence). The V end was cut by 0 bases, the J end by 1 base, with 6 bases between. The CDR3 is 14 amino acids. For the CDR3, the DNA is TGTGCCTGGAGTGTCCATCTAACTAATGAAAAACTGTTTTTT. Its protein is CAWSVHLTNEKLFF.

Note on this clone: Mismatch with germline at one junction end may stem from a read error. The chain carries TRBV20-1 and TRBJ2-5; D ambiguous. Germline CDR1 DFQATT, CDR2 SNEGSKA (reference sequence). This CDR3 contains 8 residues. Here the CDR3 reads CRFETQYF. In DNA form, the CDR3 reads TGTCGGTTCGAGACCCAGTACTTC.

This sequence joins TRBV10-3 and TRBJ1-1; 7 bases align to TRBD1. Per the germline V gene, CDR1 is ENHRY and CDR2 is SYGVKD. The CDR3 contains 11 residues. The junction had 5 bases not matched to a gene; V was cut back by 8 bases and J by 8 bases. The CDR3 protein is CAISGQAEAFF. DNA of the CDR3: TGTGCCATCTCCGGACAGGCAGAAGCTTTCTTT.

The rearrangement joins TRBV29-1 to TRBJ1-4, with a tentative D call TRBD1 (6 bases). The CDR3 sequence is 14 residues long. CDR1 SQVTM and CDR2 ANQGSEA come from the germline V gene. The V end was cut by 4 bases, the J end by 7 bases, with 16 bases between. The CDR3: CSVASTGLSEKLFF. CDR3 DNA sequence: TGCAGCGTTGCCTCGACAGGTTTGTCTGAAAAACTGTTTTTT.

The V gene is TRBV7-8, the J gene TRBJ2-7, with TRBD2 identical over 11 bases. The CDR3 has 15 amino acids. The germline gives CDR1 SGHVS, CDR2 FQNEAQ. Unmatched junction bases numbered 6, after V lost 6 bases and J lost 2 bases. CDR3 region: CASRPLAGDAYEQYV. CDR3 nucleotides: TGTGCCAGCAGACCACTAGCGGGAGACGCCTACGAGCAGTACGTC.

DNA for the CDR3: TGTGCCAGCAGCCGCGACCGACAAGAGACCCAGTACTTC. This sequence encodes CASSRDRQETQYF. The chain recombines TRBV5-4 with TRBJ2-5; D not certain. The CDR3 length is 13 residues. The germline V and J ends were trimmed by 4 bases and 2 bases, with 9 bases remaining between them. Germline V gene lookup returns CDR1 SGHNT and CDR2 YYREEE (reference sequence).

This clone was counted a few times. The genes are TRBV7-3 and TRBJ2-1, with no clear D. The V and J ends lost 6 bases and 6 bases respectively, with 9 bases between them. The CDR3 runs 12 residues. Germline V gene data show CDR1 as SGHTA and CDR2 as FQGTGA. The CDR3 sequence: CASSPNLNEQFF. In DNA, the CDR3 is TGTGCCAGCAGTCCTAACCTCAATGAGCAGTTCTTC. Drawing the rest from reference TRBV7-3 and TRBJ2-1, the complete variable domain is GAGVSQTPSNKVTEKGKYVELRCDPISGHTALYWYRQSLGQGPEFLIYFQGTGAADDSGLPNDRFFAVRPEGSVSTLKIQRTERGDSAVYLCASSPNLNEQFFGPGTRLTVL.

This clone was observed a few times. The chain links TRBV7-2 to TRBJ1-2; 8 nucleotides agree with TRBD1. The V gene's germline CDR1 is SGHTA and CDR2 FQGNSA. The V segment lost 3 bases and the J segment 11 bases; nucleotides outside the gene matches: 2. The CDR3 totals 11 residues. The CDR3 DNA is TGTGCCAGCAGCTTGGGACAGGAGTACACCTTC. Amino acid sequence: CASSLGQEYTF.

The chain links TRBV14 to TRBJ2-3; 11 nucleotides agree with TRBD1. With 5 bases clipped from V and 6 bases from J, the junction kept 19 bases outside the gene matches. This CDR3 is built from 19 residues. Germline loops: CDR1 SGHDN, CDR2 FVKESK. The CDR3 protein is CASSAIAGQGAPRWDTQYF. CDR3 nucleotides: TGTGCCAGCAGCGCGATAGCCGGACAGGGGGCACCCAGGTGGGATACGCAGTATTTT.

This clone was detected a few times. The rearrangement joins TRBV7-9 to TRBJ2-1; 14 bases align to TRBD2. Trimming removed 5 bases from V and 9 bases from J; junction bases left unmatched: 9. The germline CDR1 and CDR2 sequences are SEHNR and FQNEAQ (reference sequence). CDR3 length: 16 residues. This chain's CDR3 is CASSGTSGRIGSEQFF. The DNA of the CDR3 is TGTGCCAGCAGCGGGACTAGCGGGAGAATTGGAAGTGAGCAGTTCTTC.